Presented here are 30 T cell receptor beta chains from one specimen sequenced in a study of identical twins. TCRdb reprocessed the 5' RACE reads via MiXCR and lists one record per CDR3 protein. The table records about 480,000 distinct CDR3 sequences, about 14% of them present only once. These data also formed part of another study, on yellow fever vaccine responses in identical twins.

Material: CD4+ T cells sorted from blood. These receptors all come from a woman between 18 and 30 years old in good health.

The table lists this clonotype with a few counts. This chain uses TRBV28 with TRBJ2-3, with D maybe TRBD2 (5 bases). Germline loops: CDR1 MDHEN, CDR2 SYDVKM. The V end lost 3 bases, the J end lost 5 bases, and 15 bases lay between the germline ends. There are 15 residues in the CDR3. In DNA, the CDR3 is TGTGCCAGCAGTTTTCGCCAATCCCGGGAAGATACGCAGTATTTT. It is translated as CASSFRQSREDTQYF.

The chain combines TRBV28 with TRBJ1-2, with D uncertain. CDR1 and CDR2 (germline): MDHEN, SYDVKM. The CDR3 loop spans 13 amino acids. The ends were cut back, 7 bases at V and 8 bases at J, with 17 bases in the middle. CDR3 protein: CASMRIPGRGYTF. DNA for the CDR3: TGTGCCAGCATGCGCATCCCTGGGAGAGGCTACACCTTC.

This clonotype was found a few times. The DNA of the CDR3 is TGTGCCAGCAGCTTTTATGTTCCCGGGAGGGTCAATGGTGAGCAGTTCTTC. Translated: CASSFYVPGRVNGEQFF. The chain couples TRBV7-2 to TRBJ2-1, with TRBD2 matching over 8 bases. The CDR3 contains 17 residues. Unmatched junction bases numbered 16, after V lost 3 bases and J lost 9 bases. Germline V gives CDR1 SGHTA, CDR2 FQGNSA.

This chain links TRBV6-5 with TRBJ2-7; the D gene is possibly TRBD1 (5 bases). V was pared by 3 bases and J by 2 bases, with 11 bases between. The CDR3 is made up of 14 amino acids. CDR1 and CDR2 from the germline V gene are MNHEY and SVGAGI. The CDR3 nucleotides read TGTGCCAGCAGTTATGTCCAGGGCACCTACGAGCAGTACTTC. It yields the protein CASSYVQGTYEQYF.

This clonotype has a handful of counts. This chain links TRBV29-1 with TRBJ2-3, with 9 bases that match TRBD1. After removal of 3 bases from V and 4 bases from J, the junction contained 5 bases not matched to a gene. Germline CDR1 is SQVTM and CDR2 is ANQGSEA. The CDR3 is 14 residues long. CDR3 residues: CSVEGQGWADTQYF. The CDR3 DNA reads as TGCAGCGTTGAGGGACAGGGTTGGGCAGATACGCAGTATTTT.

In its sample, this clonotype was seen a few times. Its ends do not fully match the called genes, so a read error is possible. The chain recombines TRBV4-2 with TRBJ1-3; no clear D. Germline values: CDR1 LGHNA, CDR2 YNFKEQ. CDR3 size: 10 residues. CDR3 residues: CASDPLRRDF. The DNA of the CDR3 is TGTGCCAGCGATCCCCTTCGTCGCGATTTT.

This clonotype appeared a few times. V gene TRBV12-3 or TRBV12-4 combines with J gene TRBJ2-5; TRBD2 matches 8 bases. The CDR3 sequence is 15 residues long. The trim removed 3 bases at V and 5 bases at J, leaving 8 bases unmatched. CDR3 nucleotides: TGTGCCAGCAGTTTTACCGCGGGAGGACTGGAGACCCAGTACTTC. It translates to CASSFTAGGLETQYF.

The genes are TRBV20-1 and TRBJ2-5; perhaps TRBD2 as D (7 bases). CDR1 is DFQATT and CDR2 is SNEGSKA in the germline V gene (reference sequence). Trimming removed 6 bases from V and 2 bases from J, with 19 bases in between. This CDR3 spans 15 amino acids. CDR3 DNA: TGCAGTGCAGGGGGGGCTAGCGGCTATCAAGAGACCCAGTACTTC. Amino acids: CSAGGASGYQETQYF.

The genes are TRBV2 and TRBJ2-2; D not resolved. The germline V and J ends were trimmed by 1 base and 10 bases, with 7 bases remaining between them. CDR1 and CDR2 from the germline V gene are SNHLY and FYNNEI. The CDR3 has 12 amino acids. CDR3 in amino acids: CASSEGTSELFF. The CDR3, as DNA: TGTGCCAGCAGTGAAGGGACCTCGGAGCTGTTTTTT.

In this sample, this clonotype turned up a few times. CDR3 in DNA: TGCAGTGCCCGTTGGGGGTCCTACGAGCAGTACTTC. This codes for CSARWGSYEQYF. The chain employs TRBV20-1 and TRBJ2-7, with D perhaps being TRBD1 or TRBD2 (5 bases each). Germline V gene sequence: CDR1 DFQATT, CDR2 SNEGSKA (reference sequence). The V and J ends lost 6 bases and 1 base respectively, with 10 bases between them. This CDR3 spans 12 amino acids.

This clonotype has more than one count but fewer than ten. The gene calls are TRBV5-1 and TRBJ2-7; no clear D. V lost 2 bases and J lost 5, with 5 bases in between. Germline CDR1 reads SGHRS; CDR2 reads YFSETQ. CDR3 size: 11 residues. The CDR3 protein is CASSFKDEQYF. CDR3 sequence (DNA): TGCGCCAGCAGCTTCAAGGACGAGCAGTACTTC. Filled out from reference TRBV5-1 and TRBJ2-7, the complete variable domain reads KAGVTQTPRYLIKTRGQQVTLSCSPISGHRSVSWYQQTPGQGLQFLFEYFSETQRNKGNFPGRFSGRQFSNSRSEMNVSTLELGDSALYLCASSFKDEQYFGPGTRLTVT.

V and J are TRBV20-1 and TRBJ2-5; D is possibly TRBD2 (5 bases). In germline, CDR1 is DFQATT, CDR2 SNEGSKA (reference sequence). This CDR3 contains 15 residues. Trimming pared 4 bases from V and 5 bases from J, leaving 20 bases between. In DNA, the CDR3 is TGCAGTGCTACAAGTCTCCGGGATAGTACGGAGACCCAGTACTTC. It is translated as CSATSLRDSTETQYF.

CDR3 DNA: TGCAGTGCTGGGGGCGGAGCAGGGAGCTCCTACAATGAGCAGTTCTTC. Translation gives CSAGGGAGSSYNEQFF. This chain joins TRBV20-1 and TRBJ2-1; a weak D match, TRBD1 (6 bases). This CDR3 contains 16 residues. Germline V lookup: CDR1 DFQATT, CDR2 SNEGSKA (reference sequence). Deletions cut 5 bases from V and 0 bases from J, with 17 bases between.

This clonotype was seen a few times. The chain links TRBV28 to TRBJ2-7; 7 nucleotides agree with TRBD1. Trimming removed 2 bases from V and 4 bases from J; junction bases left unmatched: 5. The CDR3 is made up of 14 amino acids. CDR1 and CDR2 (germline): MDHEN, SYDVKM. CDR3: CASSLGGQHYEQYF. The CDR3 DNA reads as TGTGCCAGCAGTTTAGGGGGACAGCATTACGAGCAGTACTTC.

This rearrangement joins TRBV4-2 to TRBJ2-1; 16 bases agree with TRBD2. The CDR3 contains 19 residues. Trimming removed 3 bases from V and 5 bases from J; junction bases left unmatched: 10. Germline CDR1 LGHNA, CDR2 YNFKEQ. The CDR3 region is CASSQAGTSGRARNNEQFF. The CDR3 region has the DNA TGTGCCAGCAGCCAGGCCGGGACTAGCGGGAGGGCCAGGAACAATGAGCAGTTCTTC.

This clonotype was detected a few times. CDR3 in amino acids: CASSKEGGAGMNTEAFF. The DNA for the CDR3 is TGTGCCAGCAGCAAAGAGGGTGGGGCCGGAATGAACACTGAAGCTTTCTTT. J is TRBJ1-1 and V is TRBV21-1; TRBD1 is the table's D call, not checked against the DNA. TRBV21-1 is a pseudogene. The CDR3 has 17 residues.

CDR3 in amino acids: CASSQEWGGHQPQHF. DNA for the CDR3: TGCGCCAGCAGCCAAGAATGGGGGGGTCATCAGCCCCAGCATTTT. V is TRBV4-3 and J is TRBJ1-5; D possibly corresponds to TRBD1 (5 bases). V was pared by 0 bases and J by 5 bases, with 11 bases between. The CDR3 is made up of 15 amino acids. Germline-derived CDR1 and CDR2 are LGHNA and YSLEER.

This clonotype was detected only a few times. This sequence joins TRBV20-1 and TRBJ2-7; 9 bases line up with TRBD1. Per the germline V gene, CDR1 is DFQATT and CDR2 is SNEGSKA (reference sequence). Trimming at V came to 6 bases and at J to 3 bases, leaving 6 bases not matched to a gene. The CDR3 has 13 residues. CDR3 sequence reads: CSAKQGALYEQYF. CDR3 nucleotides: TGCAGTGCCAAACAGGGGGCCCTCTACGAGCAGTACTTC.

The V and J genes are TRBV5-4 and TRBJ2-2; D not resolved. V lost 4 bases and J lost 0, with 4 bases in between. Germline lookup yields CDR1 SGHNT and CDR2 YYREEE (reference sequence). The CDR3 is 13 amino acids. CDR3 in amino acids: CASSTSNTGELFF. CDR3 bases: TGTGCCAGCAGCACCTCGAACACCGGGGAGCTGTTTTTT.

The CDR3 region has the DNA TGTGCCAGCAGCCAAACAGGGGGTTCGGGTGAGCAGTTCTTC. As protein: CASSQTGGSGEQFF. The rearrangement uses TRBV3-1 and TRBJ2-1; 8 positions agree with TRBD1. V was pared by 2 bases and J by 9 bases, with 6 bases of the junction left unmatched. Germline V gives CDR1 LGHDT, CDR2 YNNKEL (reference sequence). This CDR3 has 14 amino acids.

This clonotype was counted only a few times. The CDR3 region has the DNA TGTGCCAGCAGTCAACCACAGGGGACCTCCTACGAGCAGTACTTC. Its translation: CASSQPQGTSYEQYF. This chain uses TRBV6-2 or TRBV6-3 with TRBJ2-7, with TRBD1 identical over 7 bases. Germline CDR1 MNHEY, CDR2 SVGEGT. This CDR3 contains 15 residues. With 5 bases clipped from V and 0 bases from J, the junction kept 7 bases outside the gene matches.

This clonotype was seen a few times. This sequence joins TRBV6-6 and TRBJ2-3; a weak D match, TRBD2 (6 bases). This CDR3 comprises 13 residues. The ends were cut back, 10 bases at V and 1 base at J, with 12 bases in the middle. Germline CDR1 is MNHNY and CDR2 is SVGAGI (reference sequence). The CDR3 here is CAKEASGTDTQYF. As DNA, the CDR3 is TGTGCCAAGGAGGCTAGCGGCACAGATACGCAGTATTTT.

This clonotype was observed many times. This chain connects TRBV12-3 or TRBV12-4 to TRBJ1-5; D call uncertain. The V end lost 5 bases, the J end lost 9 bases, and 11 bases lay between the germline ends. CDR3 size: 12 residues. The CDR3: CASSRGSGPQHF. The CDR3 DNA sequence: TGTGCCAGCAGTAGAGGTTCGGGGCCCCAGCATTTT.

The chain links TRBV5-1 to TRBJ1-4; D remains unclear. The CDR3 covers 13 residues. CDR1 is SGHRS and CDR2 is YFSETQ in the germline V gene. V was trimmed by 0 bases and J by 7 bases, leaving 7 bases between them. CDR3 sequence (DNA): TGCGCCAGCAGCTTGGCCGACGGTGAAAAACTGTTTTTT. Translating gives CASSLADGEKLFF.

The genes are TRBV15 and TRBJ2-3, with 8 bases fitting TRBD2. The CDR3 is 15 amino acids. Looked up from germline, CDR1 is LNHNV and CDR2 is YYDKDF (reference sequence). The V segment lost 1 base and the J segment 2 bases; nucleotides outside the gene matches: 2. This chain's CDR3 is CATSRVAGITDTQYF. CDR3 nucleotides: TGTGCCACCAGCAGAGTAGCGGGGATCACAGATACGCAGTATTTT.

This clonotype was picked up a small number of times. The rearrangement uses TRBV27 and TRBJ2-1; the match to TRBD1 covers 7 bases. Germline-derived CDR1 and CDR2 are MNHEY and SMNVEV (reference sequence). Trimming removed 5 bases from V and 7 bases from J; junction bases left unmatched: 8. The CDR3 runs to 14 residues. CDR3: CASSRDSWGNEQFF. CDR3 bases: TGTGCCAGCAGTCGGGACAGCTGGGGGAATGAGCAGTTCTTC.

The rearrangement joins TRBV5-1 to TRBJ2-3, with TRBD1 matching 8 bases. V was clipped by 1 base and J by 1 base; unmatched bases: 5. Germline V CDR1 and CDR2: SGHRS, YFSETQ. The CDR3 has 16 amino acids. CDR3 nucleotide sequence: TGCGCCAGCAGCTTGACAGGGGGTGTAGGCACAGATACGCAGTATTTT. As protein: CASSLTGGVGTDTQYF.

This clonotype was observed a few times. V and J are TRBV4-2 and TRBJ1-6; D not certain. This CDR3 is 16 amino acids long. Germline V gives CDR1 LGHNA, CDR2 YNFKEQ. V was pared by 10 bases and J by 7 bases, with 23 bases between. The CDR3 DNA reads as TGTGCCACCGCACCAACCGGGTCCCCGGAAAATTCACCCCTCCACTTT. Protein sequence: CATAPTGSPENSPLHF.

The chain uses TRBV20-1 and TRBJ1-2, with a weak D call TRBD1 (5 bases). Germline lookup yields CDR1 DFQATT and CDR2 SNEGSKA (reference sequence). V was shortened by 4 bases and J by 3 bases, with 9 bases between the two germline ends. The CDR3 sequence is 12 residues long. Written as DNA, the CDR3 is TGCAGTGCTACGGGACGTGACTATGGCTACACCTTC. Translating it yields CSATGRDYGYTF.

This clonotype was counted between two and nine times. V is TRBV13 and J is TRBJ2-3, with TRBD1 matching over 7 bases. With 5 bases clipped from V and 2 bases from J, the junction kept 7 bases outside the gene matches. CDR1 and CDR2 (germline): PRHDT, FYEKMQ (reference sequence). CDR3 length: 15 amino acids. The chain's CDR3 is CASSKRDRDTDTQYF. CDR3 sequence (DNA): TGTGCCAGCAGCAAACGGGACAGAGACACAGATACGCAGTATTTT.